Below, one T cell receptor beta chain is given with its context. This specimen belongs to a study of blood T cell repertoires in COVID-19. Across the whole study: The samples span acute and convalescent COVID-19 from the United States, Italy and Spain. Sample material is recorded as cDNA or gDNA derived from T cells, B-cell-depleted T cells, or PBMCs.

This CDR3 spans 16 amino acids. V shed 6 bases and J 2 bases; nucleotides not matched to a gene: 8. Germline CDR1 and CDR2: MNHEY and SVGEGT. Participants reported their clinical history, and cohort assignment relied on those reports. Under the authors' procedure: Cell counts per sample came from amplifying reference gene primers. Sequencing was performed with immunoSEQ multiplex PCR; in TCRdb, only in-frame clones are kept and a portion is missing. For V, J and clone size, that table is used; D and trimming come from the DNA. Of 200,000 to 250,000 clones listed, about 91% were seen once; the top ten hold roughly 15%.

The source material was PBMCs or T cells enriched from blood (not recorded which). This chain uses TRBV6-2 or TRBV6-3 with TRBJ2-1; TRBD1 agrees at 9 bases. The clonotype originates from a woman between 45 and 65 years old with acute COVID-19. The CDR3 coding sequence is TGTGCCAGCAGCCGCCGGGGACAGGGTGCCTACAATGAGCAGTTCTTC. Its protein product is CASSRRGQGAYNEQFF.